This TCR beta chain was identified in a study of identical twins. With template switching, a universal primer site was added, and the cDNA carried unique molecular identifiers. Using its own MiXCR run on the 5' RACE reads, TCRdb lists one record per CDR3 protein. The repertoire has 1.5 million to 2 million distinct CDR3 sequences, less than 40% of them found once; the top ten carry 0.27%. Overall study findings and caveats: Fewer insertions marked abundant cord blood beta clonotypes; young adult naive trended weakly, memory not at all. Alpha sequences that were out-of-frame and twin-shared showed an excess of low generation probability.

This clonotype was detected only a few times. Its antigen is unidentified. Germline values: CDR1 LGHNA, CDR2 YNFKEQ. The ends were cut back, 2 bases at V and 1 base at J, with 8 bases in the middle. CDR3 size: 14 residues. This chain connects TRBV4-2 to TRBJ1-2; D perhaps matches TRBD1 (5 bases). Sequencing was done on a sample of cord blood. This clonotype originated in a newborn girl in good health. CDR3 loop: CASSQTGHNYGYTF. The CDR3 coding sequence is TGTGCCAGCAGCCAAACAGGACATAACTATGGCTACACCTTC.